The sequence of this TCR beta chain was determined in a study of T cells in Graves' hyperthyroidism and ophthalmopathy. There were TCR beta CDR3 regions amplified from RNA transcripts. The TCR CDR3 first-round RT-PCR relied on the HTBI primer set. TCRdb re-called the multiplex PCR reads with MiXCR, one entry per CDR3 protein. Of approximately 410,000 distinct CDR3 sequences listed, approximately 14% are singletons. This clonotype was counted only a few times. The germline gives CDR1 MNHEY, CDR2 SVGAGI. The CDR3 length is 17 residues. V lost 2 bases to trimming and J lost 4 bases; unmatched junction nucleotides: 9.

The chain uses TRBV6-5 and TRBJ2-5, with TRBD2 matching 11 bases. This sequence was found in a man between 18 and 35 years old with Graves' ophthalmopathy. The sample taken for sequencing was blood. DNA for the CDR3: TGTGCCAGCAGTTACGCCGAACTAGCGGGGGCCCGAGAGACCCAGTACTTC. Translation gives CASSYAELAGARETQYF.